The 13 T cell receptor beta chains below were found in one sample sequenced in a study of identifying expanded T cells in peripheral blood. TCRdb's table, derived via immunoSEQ multiplex PCR, lists solely in-frame clones and lacks some. Seen here are about 91,000 clones, around 88% observed once, and the top ten hold roughly 4%. Sequenced: blood. Receptors originate from a person aged 18-69 years in good health.

The rearrangement uses TRBV7-2 and TRBJ2-7; TRBD2 aligns across 9 bases. Losses at the gene ends were 1 base for V and 3 bases for J; bases not matched to a gene: 13. This CDR3 spans 18 amino acids. Germline loops: CDR1 SGHTA, CDR2 FQGNSA. The CDR3: CASSLVRWAGGPGYEQYF. CDR3 DNA: TGTGCCAGCAGCTTAGTTCGGTGGGCGGGAGGGCCAGGCTACGAGCAGTACTTC. The entire variable domain, with the rest obtained from reference TRBV7-2 and TRBJ2-7, is as follows: GAGVSQSPSNKVTEKGKDVELRCDPISGHTALYWYRQSLGQGLEFLIYFQGNSAPDKSGLPSDRFSAERTGGSVSTLTIQRTQQEDSAVYLCASSLVRWAGGPGYEQYFGPGTRLTVT.

In DNA form, the CDR3 reads TGTGCCAGCAGTTTAATCGGCGGGAGCTCCTACGAGCAGTACTTC. Translated, it gives CASSLIGGSSYEQYF. The V call is TRBV27, the J call TRBJ2-7; 7 bases match TRBD2. Germline V gene data show CDR1 as MNHEY and CDR2 as SMNVEV (reference sequence). Trimming removed 2 bases from V and 0 bases from J; junction bases left unmatched: 4. The CDR3 sequence is 15 residues long.

The DNA of the CDR3 is TGTGCCAGCAGCGTAGCCACGAGGGGAGGCTACAATGAGCAGTTCTTC. This gives the protein CASSVATRGGYNEQFF. The chain joins TRBV9 to TRBJ2-1; weak D call: TRBD2 (6 bases). The ends were cut back, 0 bases at V and 3 bases at J, with 13 bases in the middle. This CDR3 spans 16 amino acids. The germline gives CDR1 SGDLS, CDR2 YYNGEE.

This rearrangement joins TRBV27 to TRBJ2-5, with D tentatively TRBD2 (6 bases). V was clipped by 6 bases and J by 2 bases, with 13 bases between them. The CDR3 sequence is 14 residues long. From germline, CDR1 is MNHEY and CDR2 SMNVEV (reference sequence). The chain's CDR3 is CASSGRLDQETQYF. The CDR3 DNA is TGTGCCAGCAGCGGAAGACTAGATCAAGAGACCCAGTACTTC.

The V gene is TRBV4-1, the J gene TRBJ2-2, with D possibly being TRBD1 or TRBD2 (6 bases each). The V end was cut by 4 bases, the J end by 5 bases, with 14 bases between. CDR3 length: 15 amino acids. In germline, CDR1 is MGHRA, CDR2 YSYEKL. The CDR3 loop is CASSLRGARTGELFF. CDR3 in DNA: TGCGCCAGCAGCCTTAGGGGGGCGAGGACCGGGGAGCTGTTTTTT.

V gene TRBV10-3 combines with J gene TRBJ2-7, with TRBD2 as a possible D gene (6 bases). The CDR3 is made up of 14 amino acids. The germline V and J ends were trimmed by 7 bases and 0 bases, with 13 bases remaining between them. Per the germline V gene, CDR1 is ENHRY and CDR2 is SYGVKD. The CDR3 loop is CAIKMDGSSYEQYF. The CDR3 nucleotides are TGTGCCATCAAAATGGACGGGAGCTCCTACGAGCAGTACTTC.

This clone was found once. The V and J genes are TRBV19 and TRBJ2-1, with 7 bases that match TRBD1. The CDR3 length is 15 residues. CDR1 is LNHDA, CDR2 SQIVND, per germline (reference sequence). V lost 5 bases to trimming and J lost 7 bases; unmatched junction nucleotides: 11. The CDR3 DNA reads as TGTGCCAGTAGTTCTGGGGCACAGGGGCGGAATGAGCAGTTCTTC. Translating gives CASSSGAQGRNEQFF.

CDR3 coding DNA: TGTGCCAGCAGTGAAGAGATGCCCTTTGAGAATGAGCAGTTCTTC. The encoded protein is CASSEEMPFENEQFF. The rearrangement joins TRBV6-1 to TRBJ2-1; D gene uncertain. The germline V gene encodes CDR1 MNHNS and CDR2 SASEGT. CDR3 size: 15 residues. The germline V and J ends were trimmed by 1 base and 7 bases, with 14 bases remaining between them.

J is TRBJ2-2 and V is TRBV6-4; TRBD1 aligns across 7 bases. V was clipped by 8 bases and J by 3 bases; unmatched bases: 3. Germline CDR1 and CDR2: MRHNA and SNTAGT. This CDR3 has 13 residues. CDR3 sequence: CASGQADTGELFF. Here the CDR3 DNA reads TGTGCCAGCGGACAGGCGGACACCGGGGAGCTGTTTTTT.

The CDR3 is CASSLEGGENQPQHF. DNA of the CDR3: TGCGCCAGCAGCCTAGAAGGGGGGGAAAATCAGCCCCAGCATTTT. J is TRBJ1-5 and V is TRBV4-1; a possible D gene is TRBD1 (6 bases). This CDR3 region has 15 residues. Germline CDR1 and CDR2: MGHRA and YSYEKL. Trimming left V 4 bases short and J 4 bases short, with 14 bases between.

The chain uses TRBV30 and TRBJ1-1, with D possibly TRBD1 on 5 matching bases. The CDR3 has 13 amino acids. Per the germline V gene, CDR1 is GTSNPN and CDR2 is SVGIG (reference sequence). V lost 1 base to trimming and J lost 3 bases, with 9 bases between them. CDR3 nucleotide sequence: TGTGCCTGGAGTGCTGGAGGGGACACTGAAGCTTTCTTT. This gives the protein CAWSAGGDTEAFF.

The chain couples TRBV28 to TRBJ1-4; tentative D call: TRBD1 (5 bases). The V end was cut by 5 bases, the J end by 8 bases, with 15 bases between. The CDR3 loop spans 14 amino acids. Germline V gene lookup returns CDR1 MDHEN and CDR2 SYDVKM. The CDR3 loop reads CASSTPGTQEKLFF. In DNA form, the CDR3 reads TGTGCCAGCAGTACCCCCGGGACCCAAGAAAAACTGTTTTTT.

The chain combines TRBV28 with TRBJ2-7, with 9 bases identical to TRBD1. Germline V gene sequence: CDR1 MDHEN, CDR2 SYDVKM. V was pared by 7 bases and J by 4 bases, with 11 bases of the junction left unmatched. This CDR3 is 15 amino acids long. CDR3: CASTLGGTGRYEQYF. DNA for the CDR3: TGTGCCAGCACCCTCGGGGGGACAGGGAGGTACGAGCAGTACTTC.